The sequence of this TCR beta chain was determined in a study of blood T cell repertoires in COVID-19. Study-wide context: The United States, Italy and Spain were the sources of the acute and convalescent COVID-19 samples.

Under the authors' procedure: For nucleated cells, counts were estimated from reference gene primer amplification. Some clones are missing from TCRdb's copy, which holds only in-frame ones; the method was immunoSEQ multiplex PCR. The V and J calls and the clone size are those of that table, but D and trimming were determined from the DNA. The data contain roughly 150,000 clones, more than 65% of them singletons. CDR1 and CDR2 from the germline V gene are SGHTA and FQGNSA. V gave up 1 base and J gave up 7 bases; unmatched junction bases: 5. CDR3 length: 14 residues. The V gene is TRBV7-2, the J gene TRBJ2-7; 9 bases are shared with TRBD1. Material: peripheral blood. The sequence derives from a human donor in a cohort sampled during active COVID-19. CDR3 nucleotides: TGTGCCAGCAGCTTAGGGGGGACAGGGCTGGAGCAGTACTTC. It is translated as CASSLGGTGLEQYF.